This T cell receptor (beta chain) was documented in a study of blood T cell repertoires in COVID-19. Study details: The origin of the acute and convalescent COVID-19 samples was the United States, Italy and Spain. PBMCs, B-cell-depleted T cells, or T cells provided the cDNA or gDNA that made up the material.

Per the original methods: Amplification of reference gene primers provided the estimated nucleated cell counts. Produced via immunoSEQ multiplex PCR; TCRdb's table is partial and in-frame only. V, J and clone size derive from that table, while D and trimming were established from the DNA sequence. The sample has over 65,000 clones, 85% seen once. Sequenced: peripheral blood. The TCR comes from an elderly man with active or convalescent COVID-19.

The CDR3: CASSPTRQENQPQHF. The DNA for the CDR3 is TGCGCCAGCAGTCCGACCCGACAGGAAAATCAGCCCCAGCATTTT. The rearrangement joins TRBV10-2 to TRBJ1-5; D perhaps matches TRBD1 (6 bases). The germline V gene has CDR1 WSHSY and CDR2 SAAADI. The CDR3 loop spans 15 amino acids. V was trimmed by 5 bases and J by 4 bases, leaving 15 bases between them.